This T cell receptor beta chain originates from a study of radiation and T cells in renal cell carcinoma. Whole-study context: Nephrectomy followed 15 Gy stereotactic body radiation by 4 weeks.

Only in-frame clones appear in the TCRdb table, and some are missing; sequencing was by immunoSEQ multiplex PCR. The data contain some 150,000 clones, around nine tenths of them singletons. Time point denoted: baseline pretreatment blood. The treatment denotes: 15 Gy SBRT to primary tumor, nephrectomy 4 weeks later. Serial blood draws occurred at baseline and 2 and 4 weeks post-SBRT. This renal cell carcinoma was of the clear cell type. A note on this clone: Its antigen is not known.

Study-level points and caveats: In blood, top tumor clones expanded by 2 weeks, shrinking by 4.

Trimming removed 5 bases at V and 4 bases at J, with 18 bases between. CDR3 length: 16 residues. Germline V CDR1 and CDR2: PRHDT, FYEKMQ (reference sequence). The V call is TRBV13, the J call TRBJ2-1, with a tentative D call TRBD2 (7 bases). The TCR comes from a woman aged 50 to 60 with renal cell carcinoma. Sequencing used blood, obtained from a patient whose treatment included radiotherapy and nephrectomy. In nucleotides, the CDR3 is TGTGCCAGCAGCCCCCGAGGGGGGGGAGGTTACAATGAGCAGTTCTTC. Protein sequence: CASSPRGGGGYNEQFF.